Listed here are 3 T cell receptor beta chains from one sample, sequenced in a study of T cells of healthy individuals. From the 5' RACE reads, TCRdb called clonotypes with MiXCR, one entry per CDR3 protein. This sample has 60,000 to 80,000 distinct CDR3 sequences, with roughly 16% found just once. The receptor source for this set is a human donor in good health.

This clonotype was recorded many times. The gene calls are TRBV6-5 and TRBJ2-4; TRBD2 matches 8 bases. The CDR3 covers 17 residues. After removal of 5 bases from V and 0 bases from J, the junction contained 9 bases not matched to a gene. Germline lookup yields CDR1 MNHEY and CDR2 SVGAGI. The CDR3 loop reads CASSEGSGTIAKNIQYF. Written as DNA, the CDR3 is TGTGCCAGCAGTGAGGGTAGCGGGACCATAGCCAAAAACATTCAGTACTTC.

The table lists this clonotype with many counts. The CDR3 DNA is TGCGCCAGCAGTCGGACAGGGGGCACCGAGCAGTACTTC. It encodes CASSRTGGTEQYF. The genes are TRBV10-2 and TRBJ2-7; TRBD1 aligns across 11 bases. With V trimmed by 5 bases and J by 6 bases, 3 bases remained unmatched. Germline CDR1 WSHSY, CDR2 SAAADI. The CDR3 is 13 amino acids.

The rearrangement links TRBV12-5 to TRBJ1-3; no clear D gene. This CDR3 is built from 13 residues. Trimming took off 7 bases at V and 4 bases at J, with 11 bases between the two ends. CDR1 and CDR2 from the germline V gene are LGHNT and FRNRAP. CDR3 DNA sequence: TGTGCTAGTGACACGCGCCAGGGAAACACCATATATTTT. Translation: CASDTRQGNTIYF. Using reference TRBV12-5 and TRBJ1-3 for the parts outside the CDR3, the full variable domain is DARVTQTPRHKVTEMGQEVTMRCQPILGHNTVFWYRQTMMQGLELLAYFRNRAPLDDSGMPKDRFSAEMPDATLATLKIQPSEPRDSAVYFCASDTRQGNTIYFGEGSWLTVV.